This TCR beta chain derives from a study of blood T cell repertoires in COVID-19. Study as a whole: COVID-19 samples from acute and convalescent phases originated in the United States, Italy and Spain. The analysed material was cDNA or gDNA that came from T cells, B-cell-depleted T cells, or PBMCs.

Enrollment of patients from Seattle took place during active infection, with longitudinal follow-up. Clones were read by immunoSEQ multiplex PCR, and TCRdb kept only the in-frame ones, dropping some. The sample holds 150,000 to 200,000 clones, 80% to 85% seen once. The trim removed 7 bases at V and 6 bases at J, leaving 10 bases unmatched. Germline loops: CDR1 LNHDA, CDR2 SQIVND (reference sequence). This CDR3 has 15 residues. The source of this sequence is a woman aged 65 to 85 with COVID-19, enrolled during active disease. This chain links TRBV19 with TRBJ2-2; 8 bases fit TRBD2. Sequencing was performed on peripheral blood. CDR3 DNA sequence: TGTGCCAGTAAGGCGGGAGGCATACCCGCCGGGGAGCTGTTTTTT. Translated, it gives CASKAGGIPAGELFF.